The 15 T cell receptor beta chains presented below share a single source sample, sequenced in a study of shared clonotypes between healthy human individuals. Assay: immunoSEQ multiplex PCR; the TCRdb copy retains only in-frame clones and omits some. This table has around 2.1 million clones, more than 85% appearing once. CD8 cells classed as naive were CD45RO-negative and positively selected for CCR7, excluding terminally differentiated effector memory CD45RA+ cells. The sample was naive CD8+ T cells from PBMCs. These TCRs come from a man aged 18-30 years in good health. Some clones in this sample may be carry-over from other donors' samples.

The V and J genes are TRBV19 and TRBJ1-3, with TRBD1 identical over 8 bases. CDR3 length: 15 amino acids. CDR1 and CDR2 (germline): LNHDA, SQIVND (reference sequence). V lost 5 bases to trimming and J lost 1 base; unmatched junction nucleotides: 4. The DNA of the CDR3 is TGTGCCAGTAGTCCCGGGACAGGTTCTGGAAACACCATATATTTT. As protein: CASSPGTGSGNTIYF.

The genes are TRBV12-5 and TRBJ1-2; TRBD1 matches at 8 bases. V trimming: 1 base; J trimming: 7 bases; junction bases outside the gene matches: 2. The CDR3 extends over 13 amino acids. CDR1 is LGHNT, CDR2 FRNRAP, per germline. CDR3: CASGLGQGPGYTF. The CDR3, as DNA: TGTGCTAGTGGTTTGGGACAGGGGCCTGGCTACACCTTC.

The V and J genes are TRBV5-8 and TRBJ2-7; D is perhaps TRBD1 or TRBD2 (5 bases each). The ends were cut back, 4 bases at V and 4 bases at J, with 18 bases in the middle. This CDR3 comprises 15 residues. The germline CDR1 and CDR2 sequences are SGHTS and YDEGEE. CDR3 DNA sequence: TGTGCCAGCAGCAGTGGTCGGGACGGGAAATACGAGCAGTACTTC. Residues: CASSSGRDGKYEQYF. The entire variable domain, with the rest obtained from reference TRBV5-8 and TRBJ2-7, is as follows: EAGVTQSPTHLIKTRGQQATLRCSPISGHTSVYWYQQALGLGLQFLLWYDEGEERNRGNFPPRFSGRQFPNYSSELNVNALELEDSALYLCASSSGRDGKYEQYFGPGTRLTVT.

CDR3: CASSRTSRYEQYF. The CDR3 DNA reads as TGTGCCAGCAGCCGGACTAGCCGCTACGAGCAGTACTTC. This chain joins TRBV7-2 and TRBJ2-7; 8 bases are a match to TRBD2. V lost 5 bases to trimming and J lost 3 bases; unmatched junction nucleotides: 3. This CDR3 has 13 amino acids. Germline CDR1 and CDR2: SGHTA and FQGNSA.

This clone has more than one count but fewer than ten. This sequence joins TRBV6-5 and TRBJ1-2, with D possibly being TRBD1 (5 bases). The CDR3 sequence is 13 residues long. Trimming took off 6 bases at V and 6 bases at J, with 14 bases between the two ends. Germline V gives CDR1 MNHEY, CDR2 SVGAGI. CDR3 protein: CASSPVGPDGYTF. The CDR3 nucleotides are TGTGCCAGCAGCCCGGTGGGGCCGGATGGCTACACCTTC.

This clone was counted a single time. The J gene is TRBJ2-7, the V gene TRBV27, with D perhaps matching TRBD1 (5 bases). This CDR3 contains 14 residues. Germline lookup yields CDR1 MNHEY and CDR2 SMNVEV (reference sequence). The V and J ends lost 2 bases and 3 bases respectively, with 11 bases between them. CDR3 in DNA: TGTGCCAGCAGTTTAAGAGCAGGGAACTACGAGCAGTACTTC. Translated: CASSLRAGNYEQYF.

For the CDR3, the DNA is TGTGCCAGCAGCTTAACACGGGGAGATGGGTATGGCTACACCTTC. Protein product: CASSLTRGDGYGYTF. V and J are TRBV11-2 and TRBJ1-2; D ambiguous. The CDR3 has 15 residues. V was trimmed by 2 bases and J by 5 bases, leaving 15 bases between them. CDR1 SGHAT and CDR2 FQNNGV come from the germline V gene.

The genes are TRBV7-2 and TRBJ2-3; a weak D match, TRBD2 (6 bases). V shed 1 base and J shed 4 bases, with 12 bases lying between them. The length of the CDR3 is 15 residues. Per germline, CDR1 SGHTA and CDR2 FQGNSA. CDR3 in DNA: TGTGCCAGCAGCTTAGTCGGAGGGTTCCCAGATACGCAGTATTTT. Protein: CASSLVGGFPDTQYF. The full variable domain, with the rest looked up from reference TRBV7-2 and TRBJ2-3, is GAGVSQSPSNKVTEKGKDVELRCDPISGHTALYWYRQSLGQGLEFLIYFQGNSAPDKSGLPSDRFSAERTGGSVSTLTIQRTQQEDSAVYLCASSLVGGFPDTQYFGPGTRLTVL.

The chain uses TRBV5-8 and TRBJ1-3; no clear D gene. Germline-derived CDR1 and CDR2 are SGHTS and YDEGEE. The CDR3 contains 17 residues. The germline V and J ends were trimmed by 3 bases and 4 bases, with 20 bases remaining between them. CDR3 protein: CASSSRRPSPPGNTIYF. The CDR3 DNA reads TGTGCCAGCAGCTCCCGAAGGCCCTCCCCCCCCGGAAACACCATATATTTT.

This chain links TRBV19 with TRBJ2-7, with 15 nucleotides matching TRBD2. The V and J ends lost 5 bases and 1 base, in that order; junction bases with no gene match: 3. The CDR3 has 16 residues. CDR1 and CDR2 (germline): LNHDA, SQIVND (reference sequence). In DNA form, the CDR3 reads TGTGCCAGTAGTCTCGGGACTAGCGGGAGGTCCTACGAGCAGTACTTC. Protein product: CASSLGTSGRSYEQYF.

CDR3 nucleotide sequence: TGTGCCAGCAGCCTCGGGACCCAGGGACCAGCAACTAATGAAAAACTGTTTTTT. It translates to CASSLGTQGPATNEKLFF. The chain is built from TRBV5-8 and TRBJ1-4; tentatively, D is TRBD1 (5 bases). The CDR3 covers 18 residues. Germline assignment: CDR1 SGHTS and CDR2 YDEGEE. The V gene lost 4 bases and the J gene lost 0 bases, with 19 bases spanning the gap.

A note on this clone: This same CDR3 is encoded by further DNA sequences in the sample. This chain connects TRBV9 to TRBJ1-1; tentatively, D is TRBD1 (6 bases). Trimming took off 4 bases at V and 4 bases at J, with 11 bases between the two ends. The length of the CDR3 is 13 residues. CDR1 is SGDLS and CDR2 is YYNGEE in the germline V gene. The CDR3 DNA reads as TGTGCCAGCAGCCTCGGGGGGCGCACTGAAGCTTTCTTT. As protein: CASSLGGRTEAFF.

The count of this clone is one. The CDR3 region is CASSLISGSSYNEQFF. Written as DNA, the CDR3 is TGTGCCAGCAGCTTAATCAGCGGAAGCTCCTACAATGAGCAGTTCTTC. The chain carries TRBV7-3 and TRBJ2-1; D is possibly TRBD2 (5 bases). Germline assignment: CDR1 SGHTA and CDR2 FQGTGA. The ends were cut back, 1 base at V and 0 bases at J, with 10 bases in the middle. The CDR3 loop spans 16 amino acids.

The chain uses TRBV27 and TRBJ1-4, with D unresolved. V was cut by 0 bases and J by 10 bases, with 6 bases left in between. CDR3 size: 12 residues. CDR1 is MNHEY, CDR2 SMNVEV, per germline (reference sequence). The CDR3 sequence is CASSLSIGKLFF. In DNA form, the CDR3 reads TGTGCCAGCAGTTTATCGATCGGAAAACTGTTTTTT.

The genes are TRBV29-1 and TRBJ1-2; no definite D call. The V gene's germline CDR1 is SQVTM and CDR2 ANQGSEA. The CDR3 is made up of 14 amino acids. V dropped 3 bases and J dropped 4 bases, with 15 bases sitting between them. The CDR3, as DNA: TGCAGCGTTGAGTCCCCGGGCAATGGCTATGGCTACACCTTC. This codes for CSVESPGNGYGYTF.